Below, 22 T cell receptor beta chains from the same sample are listed, as sequenced in a study of shared clonotypes between healthy human individuals. Naive CD8 cells lacked CD45RO, underwent positive selection for CCR7 and left out terminally differentiated effector memory CD45RA+ cells. Repertoires were generated with immunoSEQ multiplex PCR, while TCRdb's copy carries only in-frame clones and drops some. Counted here are fewer than 800,000 clones, 92% occurring once; the ten biggest clones make up 24%. The sequencing sample was made of naive CD8+ T cells sorted from blood. The receptors originated from a young man in good health.

The chain employs TRBV19 and TRBJ2-7; unclear D gene. This CDR3 contains 13 residues. The V end was cut by 4 bases, the J end by 2 bases, with 9 bases between. CDR1 and CDR2 from the germline V gene are LNHDA and SQIVND (reference sequence). CDR3: CASSTASPYEQYF. The CDR3 region has the DNA TGTGCCAGTAGTACGGCCTCCCCCTACGAGCAGTACTTC.

This clone was seen a single time. The genes are TRBV9 and TRBJ2-3; D may be TRBD2 (5 bases). Germline CDR1 reads SGDLS; CDR2 reads YYNGEE. V was clipped by 7 bases and J by 9 bases, with 9 bases between them. The length of the CDR3 is 10 residues. The CDR3 sequence: CASGGSTQYF. The CDR3 DNA reads TGTGCCAGCGGTGGGAGCACGCAGTATTTT.

The rearrangement uses TRBV27 and TRBJ2-7; perhaps D is TRBD1 or TRBD2 (7 bases each). V lost 1 base and J lost 0, with 13 bases in between. There are 16 residues in the CDR3. Germline CDR1 reads MNHEY; CDR2 reads SMNVEV (reference sequence). For the CDR3, the DNA is TGTGCCAGCAGTTTATTGGGGGGGGACAGCTCCTACGAGCAGTACTTC. This gives the protein CASSLLGGDSSYEQYF.

This clone was recorded only once. This chain connects TRBV28 to TRBJ2-5, with 7 bases identical to TRBD1. CDR1 and CDR2 (germline): MDHEN, SYDVKM. With V trimmed by 6 bases and J by 2 bases, 3 bases remained unmatched. The CDR3 has 13 amino acids. The CDR3 DNA reads TGTGCCAGCAGGAGGGACAGTCAAGAGACCCAGTACTTC. It encodes CASRRDSQETQYF.

Written as DNA, the CDR3 is TGCGCCAGCAGCCAAGAACAGGGGACGAACACTGAAGCTTTCTTT. This gives the protein CASSQEQGTNTEAFF. The chain carries TRBV4-1 and TRBJ1-1; 7 bases line up with TRBD1. The CDR3 is 15 residues long. Germline V gene lookup returns CDR1 MGHRA and CDR2 YSYEKL. V gave up 0 bases and J gave up 1 base; unmatched junction bases: 2.

This chain links TRBV27 with TRBJ2-2, with 10 bases that match TRBD1. Germline lookup yields CDR1 MNHEY and CDR2 SMNVEV (reference sequence). This CDR3 comprises 16 residues. The V and J ends lost 2 bases and 6 bases, in that order; junction bases with no gene match: 6. For the CDR3, the DNA is TGTGCCAGCAGTTTACACTACGGGACAGGGGCCGGGGAGCTGTTTTTT. Amino acid sequence: CASSLHYGTGAGELFF.

The rearrangement links TRBV28 to TRBJ2-7; D remains ambiguous. The CDR3 sequence is 13 residues long. The germline CDR1 and CDR2 sequences are MDHEN and SYDVKM. V lost 10 bases and J 3 bases, leaving 16 bases between the germline ends. The CDR3 protein is CAKLQREFYEQYF. In DNA form, the CDR3 reads TGTGCCAAACTCCAGCGAGAATTCTACGAGCAGTACTTC.

The chain employs TRBV7-9 and TRBJ2-3; 12 nucleotides agree with TRBD2. This CDR3 has 16 amino acids. V trimming: 6 bases; J trimming: 6 bases; junction bases outside the gene matches: 10. Per germline, CDR1 SEHNR and CDR2 FQNEAQ (reference sequence). CDR3 in amino acids: CASRDGTSGLSDTQYF. DNA for the CDR3: TGTGCCAGCAGGGACGGGACTAGCGGGCTGTCGGATACGCAGTATTTT.

The chain combines TRBV19 with TRBJ2-5; perhaps D is TRBD1 or TRBD2 (5 bases each). Trimming cost V 3 bases and J 5 bases, with 10 bases left between them. CDR3 length equals 13 residues. CDR1 LNHDA and CDR2 SQIVND come from the germline V gene (reference sequence). As DNA, the CDR3 is TGTGCCAGTAGTATTTGGGGGTCGGAGACCCAGTACTTC. Protein product: CASSIWGSETQYF.

J is TRBJ2-1 and V is TRBV7-2; TRBD2 matches at 10 bases. V lost 5 bases to trimming and J lost 8 bases; unmatched junction nucleotides: 15. From germline, CDR1 is SGHTA and CDR2 FQGNSA. The CDR3 contains 17 residues. The CDR3 nucleotides read TGTGCCAGCAGCCCGAGGACTAGCGGTCCCCTAAAGGATGAGCAGTTCTTC. As protein: CASSPRTSGPLKDEQFF.

V is TRBV5-4 and J is TRBJ2-1; 7 bases fit TRBD1. The germline CDR1 and CDR2 sequences are SGHNT and YYREEE (reference sequence). The V gene end was trimmed by 1 base and the J gene end by 4 bases; junction bases not matched to a gene: 5. The CDR3 contains 15 residues. The CDR3 nucleotides read TGTGCCAGCAGCTTGTGGCAGGGGGTTTACAATGAGCAGTTCTTC. Amino acids: CASSLWQGVYNEQFF. The full variable domain, in which reference TRBV5-4 and TRBJ2-1 provide the parts outside the CDR3, is ETGVTQSPTHLIKTRGQQVTLRCSSQSGHNTVSWYQQALGQGPQFIFQYYREEENGRGNFPPRFSGLQFPNYSSELNVNALELDDSALYLCASSLWQGVYNEQFFGPGTRLTVL.

Here the CDR3 reads CASSILAGAVNNEQFF. CDR3 coding DNA: TGTGCCAGTAGTATCTTAGCGGGAGCGGTGAACAATGAGCAGTTCTTC. V is TRBV19 and J is TRBJ2-1, with 9 bases fitting TRBD2. With 3 bases clipped from V and 5 bases from J, the junction kept 8 bases outside the gene matches. The CDR3 length is 16 residues. Germline-derived CDR1 and CDR2 are LNHDA and SQIVND (reference sequence).

The V gene is TRBV7-2, the J gene TRBJ2-1; tentatively, D is TRBD2 (5 bases). This CDR3 spans 15 amino acids. Germline CDR1 SGHTA, CDR2 FQGNSA. V was cut by 3 bases and J by 2 bases, with 11 bases left in between. This CDR3 is CASSFRGNPYNEQFF. As DNA, the CDR3 is TGTGCCAGCAGCTTCCGGGGTAACCCCTACAATGAGCAGTTCTTC.

The rearrangement uses TRBV7-8 and TRBJ2-5; 7 nucleotides align to TRBD2. Trimming removed 5 bases from V and 2 bases from J; junction bases left unmatched: 8. The CDR3 covers 15 residues. CDR1 and CDR2 from the germline V gene are SGHVS and FQNEAQ. The CDR3 DNA reads TGTGCCAGCAGCAGAGATCTAGCGGAGCAAGAGACCCAGTACTTC. Residues: CASSRDLAEQETQYF. The complete variable domain, with remaining parts taken from reference TRBV7-8 and TRBJ2-5, reads GAGVSQSPRYKVAKRGQDVALRCDPISGHVSLFWYQQALGQGPEFLTYFQNEAQLDKSGLPSDRFFAERPEGSVSTLKIQRTQQEDSAVYLCASSRDLAEQETQYFGPGTRLLVL.

This clone has a handful of counts. The gene calls are TRBV7-9 and TRBJ2-7; no reliable D call. Germline V CDR1 and CDR2: SEHNR, FQNEAQ (reference sequence). Trimming stripped 0 bases from V and 3 bases from J, with 6 bases between. CDR3 length: 13 residues. CDR3 DNA: TGTGCCAGCAGCTTAGCGAAACACTACGAGCAGTACTTC. Its protein is CASSLAKHYEQYF.

The chain joins TRBV20-1 to TRBJ2-1; D gene uncertain. Germline values: CDR1 DFQATT, CDR2 SNEGSKA (reference sequence). This CDR3 has 11 residues. With 2 bases removed from V and 7 bases from J, the gap between germline ends came to 6 bases. The CDR3 sequence is CSARKGNEQFF. The CDR3 region has the DNA TGCAGTGCTAGAAAGGGTAATGAGCAGTTCTTC.

The genes are TRBV27 and TRBJ2-3, with TRBD2 matching over 9 bases. CDR1 MNHEY and CDR2 SMNVEV come from the germline V gene (reference sequence). The CDR3 spans 13 residues. CDR3 sequence: CAVAGVTTDTQYF. The CDR3 bases are TGTGCAGTAGCGGGAGTTACCACAGATACGCAGTATTTT.

This clone was counted a single time. This rearrangement joins TRBV15 to TRBJ2-1; 10 nucleotides match TRBD2. The CDR3 is made up of 15 amino acids. Germline CDR1 is LNHNV and CDR2 is YYDKDF (reference sequence). Germline trimming cut 6 bases from V and 5 bases from J; bases unmatched to any gene: 7. This CDR3 is CATRISGRVDNEQFF. The CDR3 DNA sequence: TGTGCCACCAGAATAAGCGGGAGGGTCGACAATGAGCAGTTCTTC.

This clone was observed many times. This chain uses TRBV10-1 with TRBJ1-5; TRBD1 agrees at 9 bases. In germline, CDR1 is WNHNN, CDR2 SYGVQD (reference sequence). CDR3 size: 17 residues. J was trimmed by 0 bases and V by 6 bases; bases with no gene match: 9. The CDR3 loop is CASRQGQGAYSNQPQHF. The CDR3 DNA sequence: TGCGCCAGCAGGCAGGGACAGGGCGCGTATAGCAATCAGCCCCAGCATTTT.

This chain connects TRBV27 to TRBJ2-5; maybe TRBD2 (5 bases). Near its end, the DNA agrees better with TRBJ2-7, so the J call may be wrong. The CDR3 length is 15 residues. Germline V lookup: CDR1 MNHEY, CDR2 SMNVEV (reference sequence). The CDR3 loop is CASSPAGGLNYEQYF. The CDR3 region has the DNA TGTGCCAGCAGCCCTGCTGGCGGGCTTAACTACGAGCAGTACTTC.

This chain links TRBV29-1 with TRBJ2-1, with D hard to call. There are 14 residues in the CDR3. V lost 4 bases to trimming and J lost 2 bases, with 12 bases between them. The germline CDR1 and CDR2 sequences are SQVTM and ANQGSEA. The DNA for the CDR3 is TGCAGCGTTGCCGGCAGTAACCCCTACAATGAGCAGTTCTTC. Protein: CSVAGSNPYNEQFF.

The chain uses TRBV13 and TRBJ2-1; D perhaps matches TRBD2 (5 bases). V was cut by 4 bases and J by 6 bases, with 16 bases left in between. The CDR3 length is 15 residues. Germline loops: CDR1 PRHDT, CDR2 FYEKMQ (reference sequence). CDR3 amino acids: CASSSADHSPNEQFF. The CDR3 region has the DNA TGTGCCAGCAGCTCAGCGGACCACTCCCCCAATGAGCAGTTCTTC. The full variable domain, in which reference TRBV13 and TRBJ2-1 provide the parts outside the CDR3, is AAGVIQSPRHLIKEKRETATLKCYPIPRHDTVYWYQQGPGQDPQFLISFYEKMQSDKGSIPDRFSAQQFSDYHSELNMSSLELGDSALYFCASSSADHSPNEQFFGPGTRLTVL.